A selection of T cell receptor beta chains follows, all from one sample in a study of cytomegalovirus exposure and HLA in healthy donors. Sequencing used immunoSEQ multiplex PCR; TCRdb keeps in-frame clones, though not all of them. This sample has about 120,000 clones; 79% occur once, and the top ten carry roughly 2%. The specimen was PBMCs. These receptors all come from a man aged 18 to 30 in good health and CMV-seronegative. Each CDR3 is given with its conserved first and last residue. The D gene is left open where the match is weak. For some rows the clone size is stated as once, few or many, or as a class when expanded; others skip it.

clone_size d_call j_call v_call cdr3_nt cdr3_aa
once NA TRBJ2-5 TRBV7-8 TGTGCCAGCAGCTTGAGGAATCAAGAGACCCAGTACTTC CASSLRNQETQYF
NA NA TRBJ2-3 TRBV5-4 TGTGCCAGCAGCACGCAGGGGACAGATACGCAGTATTTT CASSTQGTDTQYF
once NA TRBJ2-3 TRBV11-3 TGTGCCAGCAGCTTTGGGCGAGGGTTCCCAGATACGCAGTATTTT CASSFGRGFPDTQYF
NA NA TRBJ2-3 TRBV4-3 TGCGCCAGCAGCCAAGTCTCTACTCTTGCAGATACGCAGTATTTT CASSQVSTLADTQYF
NA TRBD2 TRBJ2-5 TRBV7-9 TGTGCCAGCAGCCCGAGGGGCCTAGCGGCCCAAGAGACCCAGTACTTC CASSPRGLAAQETQYF
NA TRBD1 TRBJ2-4 TRBV7-9 TGTGCCAGCAGCCAAGGGACAGGGGGGATAGGGAACATTCAGTACTTC CASSQGTGGIGNIQYF
NA NA TRBJ2-1 TRBV5-6 TGTGCCAGCAGCTCTGAGACTGTCCGCTACAATGAGCAGTTCTTC CASSSETVRYNEQFF
NA TRBD2 TRBJ2-3 TRBV19 TGTGCCAGTAGTATAACTAGCGGGAGGGATACGCAGTATTTT CASSITSGRDTQYF
once NA TRBJ1-5 TRBV5-4 TGTGCCAGCAGCCTAAAGTATAGCAATCAGCCCCAGCATTTT CASSLKYSNQPQHF
NA NA TRBJ2-7 TRBV5-8 TGTGCCAGCAGCATACAGGGAGGGACCTTTTACGAGCAGTACTTC CASSIQGGTFYEQYF
NA TRBD1 TRBJ2-3 TRBV29-1 TGCAGCGTTGACCCAGGACAGGGAACGGGCACAGATACGCAGTATTTT CSVDPGQGTGTDTQYF
NA TRBD1 TRBJ2-1 TRBV9 TGTGCCAGCAGCCCCGGGACAGGGGTGGGTGAGCAGTTCTTC CASSPGTGVGEQFF
few TRBD2 TRBJ2-1 TRBV9 TGTGCCAGCAGCGTAGAGGGTGGGACTAGCATCTATGAGCAGTTCTTC CASSVEGGTSIYEQFF
NA TRBD2 TRBJ2-1 TRBV11-2 TGTGCCAGCAGCGGAATAGCGGGAGCCTACAATGAGCAGTTCTTC CASSGIAGAYNEQFF
NA NA TRBJ1-1 TRBV19 TGTGCCACCGCGCACGTATCAGGGGTTACTGAAGCTTTCTTT CATAHVSGVTEAFF
NA TRBD1 TRBJ2-7 TRBV9 TGTGCCAGCAGCGTGTCCCCCGGGACAGGGACCCTATACATCTACGAGCAGTACTTC CASSVSPGTGTLYIYEQYF
few NA TRBJ2-7 TRBV4-3 TGCGCCAGCAGCCAAGGTAGGGCAGGGGAATACGAGCAGTACTTC CASSQGRAGEYEQYF
few TRBD1 TRBJ2-2 TRBV7-8 TGTGCCAGCAGCGTCAGGGGGTTCACCGGGGAGCTGTTTTTT CASSVRGFTGELFF
NA NA TRBJ2-6 TRBV9 TGTGCCAGCAGCGCCGGGGGCTCTGGGGCCAACGTCCTGACTTTC CASSAGGSGANVLTF
few NA TRBJ1-5 TRBV7-9 TGTGCCAGCAGCCAAGAGGAAGACCAGCCCCAGCATTTT CASSQEEDQPQHF
NA NA TRBJ1-1 TRBV29-1 TGCAGCGTTGAAGTCCGAGGAGGAGGGGTTGAAGCTTTCTTT CSVEVRGGGVEAFF
NA NA TRBJ1-2 TRBV15 TGTGCCACCAGCAGACAGTTGCTTAACTATGGCTACACCTTC CATSRQLLNYGYTF
NA TRBD1 TRBJ1-5 TRBV11-2 TGTGCCAGCAGCCCTAGGCCACAGGGGAGCAATCAGCCCCAGCATTTT CASSPRPQGSNQPQHF
NA TRBD2 TRBJ2-7 TRBV28 TGTGCCAGCATCTCAGCGGGAGGGCGGGACTTC CASISAGGRDF
NA TRBD1 TRBJ2-3 TRBV15 TGTGCCACCAGTGGGACAGCCGAACACACAGATACGCAGTATTTT CATSGTAEHTDTQYF
NA TRBD1 TRBJ2-5 TRBV9 TGTGCCAGCAGCGTTTTGTCGGGACAGGGGGGAGGAGAGACCCAGTACTTC CASSVLSGQGGGETQYF
NA NA TRBJ2-1 TRBV18 TGTGCCAGCTCACCCATGGCCCTCAATGAGCAGTTCTTC CASSPMALNEQFF
NA NA TRBJ1-5 TRBV27 TGTGCCAGCAGTTCAAACCGGGGTGGCAATCAGCCCCAGCATTTT CASSSNRGGNQPQHF
NA TRBD2 TRBJ2-7 TRBV28 TGTGCCAGCAGTCCATTAGCGGGAAGCTACGAGCAGTACTTC CASSPLAGSYEQYF
NA TRBD1 TRBJ1-2 TRBV6-5 TGTGCCAGCAGTTACTCGTTCGGGACAGGGGTGGATGGCTACACCTTC CASSYSFGTGVDGYTF
few TRBD1 TRBJ1-4 TRBV6-1 TGTGCCAGCAGTGCCGTTCCGGGACAGGGTGGCGAAAAACTGTTTTTT CASSAVPGQGGEKLFF
NA NA TRBJ2-2 TRBV5-6 TGTGCCAGCAGCTTGTCCAGGGTTGGGTTGGACACCGGGGAGCTGTTTTTT CASSLSRVGLDTGELFF
NA NA TRBJ2-1 TRBV7-9 TGTGCCGCGGGTGCCCATGAGCAGTTCTTC CAAGAHEQFF
NA NA TRBJ1-2 TRBV6-5 TGTGCCAGCAGGCTTGACAGGAACTATGGCTACACCTTC CASRLDRNYGYTF
NA NA TRBJ1-5 TRBV4-2 TGTGCCAGCAGCCGGGGCCTAGGATTCAATCAGCCCCAGCATTTT CASSRGLGFNQPQHF
NA TRBD1 TRBJ2-1 TRBV7-3 TGTGCCAGCAGTCCCGGTGGACAGGTAAATGAGCAGTTCTTC CASSPGGQVNEQFF
once NA TRBJ1-5 TRBV7-8 TGTGCCAGCAGCCTCCAGGGACTTGATCAGCCCCAGCATTTT CASSLQGLDQPQHF
once NA TRBJ2-7 TRBV30 TGTGCCTGGAGTGTTGACGGGGGGCACGAGCAGTACTTC CAWSVDGGHEQYF
NA NA TRBJ1-1 TRBV6-5 TGTGCCAGCATCAAGCAGGGCTGGAACACTGAAGCTTTCTTT CASIKQGWNTEAFF
NA NA TRBJ2-5 TRBV18 TGTGCCAGCTCACCTTCGACAGCACACCAAGAGACCCAGTACTTC CASSPSTAHQETQYF
NA NA TRBJ2-1 TRBV28 TGTGCCAGCAGTTTGGCCACGGCTCCGTGGACTGATGAGCAGTTCTTC CASSLATAPWTDEQFF
NA TRBD1 TRBJ1-1 TRBV28 TGTGCCAGCAGGGGACAGGTTAAGTACACTGAAGCTTTCTTT CASRGQVKYTEAFF
NA TRBD2 TRBJ2-3 TRBV14 TGTGCCAGCAGCCCCCGACTAGCGGGAGGTACAGATACGCAGTATTTT CASSPRLAGGTDTQYF
NA NA TRBJ1-2 TRBV27 TGTGCCAGCAGTTTTGTGTCTGACAGCCTCTATGGCTACACCTTC CASSFVSDSLYGYTF
NA NA TRBJ1-2 TRBV5-1 TGCGCCAGCACCGGGAGTAACTATGGCTACACCTTC CASTGSNYGYTF
NA TRBD2 TRBJ2-7 TRBV27 TGTGCCAGCAGTTTATCGCTGCAGCGGCGGGAGGCCGTCGACGAGCAGTACTTC CASSLSLQRREAVDEQYF
once TRBD2 TRBJ2-7 TRBV4-1 TGCGCCAGCAGCCAAGAGCTAGCGGGGGTCTACGAGCAGTACTTC CASSQELAGVYEQYF
NA NA TRBJ1-5 TRBV4-3 TGCGCCAGCAGCCAAGGACACCATAGCAATCAGCCCCAGCATTTT CASSQGHHSNQPQHF
NA TRBD1 TRBJ1-5 TRBV7-9 TGTTCCAGCAGCTTAGGGACAGGGGGTAGCAATCAGCCCCAGCATTTT CSSSLGTGGSNQPQHF
NA TRBD1 TRBJ1-6 TRBV7-9 TGTGCCAGCAGCGGGGACAGGGATAATTCACCCCTCCACTTT CASSGDRDNSPLHF
NA NA TRBJ1-1 TRBV5-1 TGCGCCAGCAGCTTGGGAGAGAACACTGAAGCTTTCTTT CASSLGENTEAFF